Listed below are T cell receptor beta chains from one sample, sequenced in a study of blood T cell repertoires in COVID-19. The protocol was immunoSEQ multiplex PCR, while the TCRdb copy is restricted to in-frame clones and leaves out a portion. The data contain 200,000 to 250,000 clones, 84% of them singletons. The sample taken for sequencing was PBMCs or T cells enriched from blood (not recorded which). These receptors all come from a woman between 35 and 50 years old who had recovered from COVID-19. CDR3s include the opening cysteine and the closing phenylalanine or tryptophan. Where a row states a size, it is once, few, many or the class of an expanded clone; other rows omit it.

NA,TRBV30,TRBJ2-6,CAWSSGGSGANVLTF
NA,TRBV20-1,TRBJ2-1,CSAIDVSGSAYNEQFF
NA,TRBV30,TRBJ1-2,CAWSVLGGSGGYTF
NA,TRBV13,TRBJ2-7,CASSLWAQGREQYF
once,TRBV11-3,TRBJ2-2,CASSLGPRRSGRPNTGELFF
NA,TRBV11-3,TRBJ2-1,CASSLSLSNEQFF
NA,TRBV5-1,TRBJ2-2,CASSQGGTGELFF
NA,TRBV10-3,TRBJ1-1,CAISRGTGLNTEAFF
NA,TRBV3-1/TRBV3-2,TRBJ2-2,CASALWDRAGELFF
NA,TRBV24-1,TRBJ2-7,CATSATSGRTYEQYF
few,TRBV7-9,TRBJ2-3,CASSPPADTQYF
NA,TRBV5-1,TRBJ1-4,CASGEGGTGLEKLFF
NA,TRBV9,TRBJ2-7,CASSPRTHSYEQYF
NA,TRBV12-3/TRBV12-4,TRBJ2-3,CASSPSRDTQYF
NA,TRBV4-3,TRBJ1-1,CASSQGVGQNTEAFF
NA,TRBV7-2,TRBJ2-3,CASSKSSGGADTQYF
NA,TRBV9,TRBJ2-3,CASSVGGREGRNTDTQYF
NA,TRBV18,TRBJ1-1,CASSPQGAPYTTEAFF
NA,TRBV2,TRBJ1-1,CASSRRGAFF
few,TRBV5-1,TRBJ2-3,CASSPGPSGSGADTQYF
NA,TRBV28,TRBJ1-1,CASSLQNTEAFF
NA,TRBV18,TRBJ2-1,CASSQKLAGAYNEQFF
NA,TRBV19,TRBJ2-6,CASSTNSLPSGANVLTF
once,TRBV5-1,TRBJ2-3,CASSMTGAATDTQYF
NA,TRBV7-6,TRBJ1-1,CASSLGRGPNTEAFF
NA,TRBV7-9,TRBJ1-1,CASSLEQGVTEAFF
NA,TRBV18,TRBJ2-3,CASSPWTGVSTDTQYF
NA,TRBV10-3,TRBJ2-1,CAKPPSGRANYNEQFF
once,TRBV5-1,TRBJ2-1,CASSLALLAGIGDEQFF
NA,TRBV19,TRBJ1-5,CASIQHHVLSTAGPQHF
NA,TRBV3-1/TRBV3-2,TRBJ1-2,CASSQFRSYGYTF
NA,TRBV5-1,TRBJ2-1,CASSTGQAARSEQFF
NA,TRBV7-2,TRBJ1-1,CASSSPSYRGRETEAFF
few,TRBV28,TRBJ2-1,CASSSTSGGSDHEQFF
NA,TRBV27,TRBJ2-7,CASSLYYPPTGGDYEQYF
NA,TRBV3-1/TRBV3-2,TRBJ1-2,CASSGWSEEGYTF
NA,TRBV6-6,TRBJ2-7,CASSYQGPYEQYF